This T cell receptor beta chain was profiled in a study of Graves' ophthalmopathy and Graves' hyperthyroidism. In this sample, this clonotype turned up a few times. The antigen is undetermined. General study findings and limits: Ophthalmopathy progression cases were predicted by the model with 70.59% sensitivity and 72.22% specificity. Discriminating ophthalmopathy from stable hyperthyroidism, a 13-signature model attained a sensitivity of about 89% and a specificity of around 83%.

RNA transcripts yielded amplified TCR beta CDR3 regions. RT-PCR was first run with HTBI primers, then multiplex PCR in a second round. TCRdb passed the multiplex PCR reads through MiXCR, listing each CDR3 protein once. This table has over a million distinct CDR3 sequences, about 35% appearing once. Patients with other autoimmune diseases, uncontrolled infections, pregnancy or lactation were excluded. Reliance was placed on clinical symptoms, serum thyroxine, TRAb, thyroid ultrasound and orbital computed tomography for diagnosis. Trimming left V 3 bases short and J 1 base short, with 13 bases between. The CDR3 contains 15 residues. Germline V CDR1 and CDR2: LGHNA, YNFKEQ.

The sample consisted of peripheral blood or thyroid tissue (not recorded which). The TCR sequence derives from an adult man with Graves' hyperthyroidism. The chain uses TRBV4-2 and TRBJ2-7; weak D call: TRBD1 (6 bases). The CDR3 protein is CASSQVRDMSYEQYF. CDR3 in DNA: TGTGCCAGCAGCCAGGTCCGGGACATGTCCTACGAGCAGTACTTC.